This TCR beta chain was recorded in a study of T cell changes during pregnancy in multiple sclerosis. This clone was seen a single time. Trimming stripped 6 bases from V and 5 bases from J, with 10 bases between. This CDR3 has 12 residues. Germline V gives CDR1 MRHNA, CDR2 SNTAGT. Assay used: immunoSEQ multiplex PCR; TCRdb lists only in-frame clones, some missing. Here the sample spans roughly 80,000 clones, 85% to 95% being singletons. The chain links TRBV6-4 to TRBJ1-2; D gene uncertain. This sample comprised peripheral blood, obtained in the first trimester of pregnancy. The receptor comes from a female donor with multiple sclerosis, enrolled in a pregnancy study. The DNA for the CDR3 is TGTGCCAGCAGCCTAGACGGGTATGGCTACACCTTC. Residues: CASSLDGYGYTF.